The clone carrying this TCR beta chain was observed many times. The CDR3 has 16 amino acids. Germline-derived CDR1 and CDR2 are MDHEN and SYDVKM. V was trimmed by 4 bases and J by 2 bases, leaving 18 bases between them. This entry comes from a study of regulatory T cells in long-lasting Graves disease. Time point denoted: newly diagnosed GD, antithyroid drugs for less than 3 months. Isolated PBMC RNA provided the starting material for the TCR library. Construction of the TCR beta libraries employed iRepertoire HTBI primers in conjunction with Arm-PCR of CDR3 regions. Each CDR3 protein gets one entry after TCRdb re-called the multiplex PCR reads with MiXCR. The sample has more than 300,000 distinct CDR3 sequences, about an eighth seen once. The same sample was also studied in work on T cells in Graves' hyperthyroidism and ophthalmopathy.

The clonotype originates from a woman under 30 with Graves disease. The genes are TRBV28 and TRBJ2-7; possibly TRBD1 for D (5 bases). The source was peripheral blood mononuclear cells (PBMCs), collected at new diagnosis, from a patient treated with antithyroid drugs. CDR3 bases: TGTGCCAGCAGTTCGATGCCCAGGGTATCGCCCTACGAGCAGTACTTC. Translation: CASSSMPRVSPYEQYF.